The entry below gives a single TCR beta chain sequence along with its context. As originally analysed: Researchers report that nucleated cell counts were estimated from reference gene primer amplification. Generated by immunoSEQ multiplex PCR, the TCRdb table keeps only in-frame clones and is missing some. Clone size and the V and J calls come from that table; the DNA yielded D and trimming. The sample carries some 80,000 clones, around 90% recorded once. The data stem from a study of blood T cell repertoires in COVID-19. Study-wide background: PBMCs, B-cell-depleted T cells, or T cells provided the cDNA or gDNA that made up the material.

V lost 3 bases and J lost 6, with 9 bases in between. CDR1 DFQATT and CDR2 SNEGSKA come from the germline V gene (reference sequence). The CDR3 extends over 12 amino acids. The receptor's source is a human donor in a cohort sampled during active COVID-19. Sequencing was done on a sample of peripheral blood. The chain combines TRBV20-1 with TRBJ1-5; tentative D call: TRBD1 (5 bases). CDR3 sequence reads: CSASSGAQPQHF. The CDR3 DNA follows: TGCAGTGCTAGTAGTGGGGCTCAGCCCCAGCATTTT.